This T cell receptor beta chain was identified during a study of T-cell reconstitution after alpha-beta-depleted transplantation in children. Of note for this clonotype: Antigen specificity is unknown.

General study points: It was surviving recipient T cells and thymic progenitors that gave some patients high TCRbeta diversity at day 60. The study reportedly traced alpha-beta T cells about two months after transplant to several hundred expanded graft clones. From newly produced T cells came most of the T-cell counts and diversity one year after transplant.

Trimming shortened V by 3 bases and J by 1 base, and 10 bases separated the two germline ends. This CDR3 has 14 residues. Looked up from germline, CDR1 is SGHRS and CDR2 is YFSETQ. Unique molecular identifiers were incorporated into the prepared TCRbeta library. TCRdb recomputed calls from the PCR reads with MiXCR, one row per CDR3 protein. In the table there are just under 350,000 distinct CDR3 sequences, roughly 17% of which are singletons. The specimen comprised PBMCs, mostly from graft donor cells, sampled 360 days after TCRalphabeta/CD19-depleted stem cell transplant. This TCR derives from a male patient between 2 and 10 years old who had a stem cell transplant for acute lymphoblastic leukemia, so the T cells may come from the graft donor. The V gene is TRBV5-1, the J gene TRBJ1-1; D unclear. The chain's CDR3 is CASSSSGGNTEAFF. CDR3 bases: TGCGCCAGCAGCTCCAGTGGTGGGAACACTGAAGCTTTCTTT.